Following are 6 T cell receptor beta chains from one sample sequenced in a study of blood T cell repertoires in COVID-19. Assay: immunoSEQ multiplex PCR; the TCRdb copy retains only in-frame clones and omits some. The sample includes about 190,000 clones, about 81% of them seen just once. The specimen was peripheral blood. These receptors were collected from a woman aged 60-70 years with COVID-19, enrolled during active disease.

The chain recombines TRBV7-2 with TRBJ2-3; 14 positions match TRBD2. Germline V gene sequence: CDR1 SGHTA, CDR2 FQGNSA. V was pared by 3 bases and J by 4 bases, with 9 bases of the junction left unmatched. The CDR3 extends over 18 amino acids. The CDR3 DNA reads as TGTGCCAGCAGCTTGTCCGGGACTAGCGGGAGCGGGGCAGATACGCAGTATTTT. Amino acids: CASSLSGTSGSGADTQYF.

This sequence joins TRBV6-2 or TRBV6-3 and TRBJ1-1; D possibly corresponds to TRBD1 (5 bases). In germline, CDR1 is MNHEY, CDR2 SVGEGT. The CDR3 has 13 amino acids. V was shortened by 2 bases and J by 5 bases, with 9 bases between the two germline ends. In DNA, the CDR3 is TGTGCCAGCAGTTACGAGGGGAGGACTGAAGCTTTCTTT. This codes for CASSYEGRTEAFF.

The chain carries TRBV28 and TRBJ1-4; tentative D call: TRBD1 (6 bases). Germline values: CDR1 MDHEN, CDR2 SYDVKM. The V gene lost 5 bases and the J gene lost 4 bases, with 8 bases spanning the gap. The CDR3 loop spans 13 amino acids. The CDR3 DNA follows: TGTGCCAGCAGTCAACAGGGTAATGAAAAACTGTTTTTT. Encoded protein: CASSQQGNEKLFF. Variable domain in full (rest from reference TRBV28 and TRBJ1-4): DVKVTQSSRYLVKRTGEKVFLECVQDMDHENMFWYRQDPGLGLRLIYFSYDVKMKEKGDIPEGYSVSREKKERFSLILESASTNQTSMYLCASSQQGNEKLFFGSGTQLSVL.

This clone was observed a few times. This chain connects TRBV7-9 to TRBJ1-1, with a weak D call TRBD1 (6 bases). There are 12 residues in the CDR3. The germline V gene encodes CDR1 SEHNR and CDR2 FQNEAQ (reference sequence). V was cut by 8 bases and J by 4 bases, with 11 bases left in between. The CDR3 sequence is CASQIGGTEAFF. The CDR3 DNA follows: TGTGCCAGCCAAATAGGGGGCACTGAAGCTTTCTTT. Using reference TRBV7-9 and TRBJ1-1 for the parts outside the CDR3, the full variable domain is DTGVSQNPRHKITKRGQNVTFRCDPISEHNRLYWYRQTLGQGPEFLTYFQNEAQLEKSRLLSDRFSAERPKGSFSTLEIQRTEQGDSAMYLCASQIGGTEAFFGQGTRLTVV.

CDR3 residues: CASSMGLAGVYNEQFF. The CDR3 region has the DNA TGTGCCAGTAGTATGGGACTAGCGGGAGTATACAATGAGCAGTTCTTC. The chain carries TRBV19 and TRBJ2-1; TRBD2 aligns across 14 bases. Germline assignment: CDR1 LNHDA and CDR2 SQIVND (reference sequence). The CDR3 length is 16 residues. Trimming cost V 3 bases and J 4 bases; bases outside gene matches: 2.

This clone came up once. This sequence joins TRBV3-1 (or the pseudogene TRBV3-2) and TRBJ1-6; weak D call: TRBD1 (6 bases). Germline assignment: CDR1 LGHDT and CDR2 YNNKEL (reference sequence). The V and J ends lost 2 bases and 10 bases respectively, with 9 bases between them. The CDR3 sequence is 13 residues long. CDR3 DNA: TGTGCCAGCAGCCAACAGGGGCAGTCACCCCTCCACTTT. It translates to CASSQQGQSPLHF.